This paragraph covers one T cell receptor beta chain sequence. Its binding antigen is unknown. No much larger clone exists at a distance of one base, and base qualities are not known. The data were taken from a study of blood T cell repertoires in COVID-19 (TCRdb year 2020). In the study overall: Samples from collaborators originated in the United States, Italy and Spain and spanned both the acute and convalescent phases of COVID-19. The repertoires were made available in a free public database intended to serve as a resource for research on the immune response to SARS-CoV-2. Nearly every sample came with metadata listing a de-identified subject ID, COVID-19 status, age in years and sex. The material from the prospective study consisted of cDNA or gDNA derived from T cells, B-cell-depleted T cells, or PBMCs. HLA class I and class II types, where available, came from metadata supplied by the sample provider rather than from assay-based typing. Samples were obtained from the ongoing ImmuneRACE study (first 160 participants) and from roughly 1,300 subjects provided by 6 global collaborators. Subjects who had been exposed to COVID-19, were actively infected with it, or had recovered from it provided the deeply sampled blood TCRbeta repertoires that made up the dataset.

The immunoSEQ Assay, a bias-controlled multiplex PCR, was used to amplify TCRbeta CDR3 regions from genomic DNA. From the authors' description of their analysis: Within the assay, amplification of reference gene primers was used to estimate how many nucleated cells each sample contained. Sequence reads were collapsed and filtered to measure the absolute abundance of every unique TCRbeta CDR3 rearrangement. For each sample, productive Simpson clonality was calculated as the square root of Simpson's diversity index over productive rearrangements. TCRdb mirrors the immuneACCESS table, restricted to in-frame sequences. Some clones are absent from its copies; in checked studies, under half trace to an unresolved V gene, and the reason for the others is unknown. D and trimming come from the DNA, and the V and J calls and clone size come from that table. The sample table shows roughly 330,000 clones, and more than 75% are seen once. The ten largest clones capture about 9.4% of the sample.

Deletion took 4 bases off V and 6 bases off J, with a span of 23 bases between the germline ends. The CDR1 and CDR2 encoded by the germline V gene are SGHRS and YFSETQ. The CDR3 spans 17 residues, from the cysteine through the phenylalanine. Only the CDR3 DNA stays, 51 bases, in frame from base 1. What the authors observed across the whole study: The amount of clinical and demographic metadata varied by source and participant and was provided uncurated.

Enrolling through a virtual design, the prospective study's participants ranged in age from about 18 to 89 years and lived across 24 United States geographic areas. In the prospective study, cohorts were assigned on the basis of participant-reported clinical history obtained from a screening survey and a study questionnaire. ImmuneRACE Cohort 3 recovered participants were defined by two consecutive negative NP/OP PCR tests, healthcare professional clearance, or symptom resolution. Mobile phlebotomists in the prospective study collected whole blood, serum and a nasopharyngeal or oropharyngeal swab from every participant. Participants in the prospective study had the option to provide additional blood draws and questionnaires over a roughly two-month period. Before DNA extraction, blood samples from the prospective study were shipped at room temperature or frozen.

The rearranged chain carries TRBV5-1 and TRBJ2-1; a tentative D match to TRBD2 spans 8 bases. The sample consisted of PBMCs or T cells enriched from blood (not recorded which). The sequence was collected from a woman in her late teens or twenties who had recovered from COVID-19. The DNA sequence reads TGCGCCAGCAGCAGGTCGGGAGGGGGCTTTGGGGTCAATGAGCAGTTCTTC. Translated, it gives CASSRSGGGFGVNEQFF.